This T cell receptor beta chain stems from a study of T cell clonality in common variable immunodeficiency. Overall study results and limits: What drives increased CVID clonality needs T cell subpopulation sequencing. CVID subjects shared fewer TCRbeta clones than healthy controls did.

In its sample, this clone ranks as medium-sized. Antigen: not known. The read halts 3 residues ahead of the CDR3 end, with the missing end drawn from the germline J gene. Donors gave about 5 to 8.5 ml heparinized peripheral whole blood. From germline, CDR1 is SGHTA and CDR2 FQGNSA. There are 13 residues in the CDR3. The V end was cut by 3 bases, the J end by 2 bases, with 6 bases between. Equal genomic DNA amounts from CVID and control samples were sequenced. Data came from immunoSEQ multiplex PCR; TCRdb stores just in-frame clones and leaves some out. In total the sample includes 30,000 to 40,000 clones, none of them seen once.

Sequencing used peripheral blood mononuclear cells. This clonotype originated in a person between 18 and 75 years old in good health. This chain uses TRBV7-2 with TRBJ2-3; no reliable D call. The CDR3 DNA, read in part, is TGTGCCAGCAGCTTCGTCTCCACAGATACG. Translating gives CASSFVSTDT. The CDR3, in full, reads CASSFVSTDTQYF.